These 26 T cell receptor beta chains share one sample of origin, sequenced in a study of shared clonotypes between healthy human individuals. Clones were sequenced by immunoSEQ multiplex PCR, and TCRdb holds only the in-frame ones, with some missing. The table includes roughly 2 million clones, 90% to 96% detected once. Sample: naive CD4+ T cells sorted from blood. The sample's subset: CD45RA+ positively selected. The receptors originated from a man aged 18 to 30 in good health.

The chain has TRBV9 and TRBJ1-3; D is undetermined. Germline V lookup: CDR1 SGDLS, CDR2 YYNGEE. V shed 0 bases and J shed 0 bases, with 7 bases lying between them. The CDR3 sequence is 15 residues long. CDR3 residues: CASSVDGYSGNTIYF. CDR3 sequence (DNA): TGTGCCAGCAGCGTAGATGGCTACTCTGGAAACACCATATATTTT.

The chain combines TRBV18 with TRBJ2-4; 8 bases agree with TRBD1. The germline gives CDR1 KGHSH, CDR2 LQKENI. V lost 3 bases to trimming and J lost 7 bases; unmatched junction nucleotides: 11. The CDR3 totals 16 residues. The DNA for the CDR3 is TGTGCCAGCTCACCCCAACAGATAGGACAGGGCAACATTCAGTACTTC. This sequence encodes CASSPQQIGQGNIQYF.

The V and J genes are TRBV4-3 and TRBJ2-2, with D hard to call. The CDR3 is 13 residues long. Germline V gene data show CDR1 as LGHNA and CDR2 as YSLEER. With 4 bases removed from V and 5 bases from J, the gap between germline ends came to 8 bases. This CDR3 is CASSRHMTGELFF. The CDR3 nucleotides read TGCGCCAGCAGCCGACATATGACCGGGGAGCTGTTTTTT.

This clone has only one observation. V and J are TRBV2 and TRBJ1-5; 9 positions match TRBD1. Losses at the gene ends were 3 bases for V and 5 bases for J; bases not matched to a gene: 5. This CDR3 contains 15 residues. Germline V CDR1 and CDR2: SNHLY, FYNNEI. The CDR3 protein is CASSEGTGGYQPQHF. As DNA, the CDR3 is TGTGCCAGCAGTGAGGGTACAGGGGGCTATCAGCCCCAGCATTTT.

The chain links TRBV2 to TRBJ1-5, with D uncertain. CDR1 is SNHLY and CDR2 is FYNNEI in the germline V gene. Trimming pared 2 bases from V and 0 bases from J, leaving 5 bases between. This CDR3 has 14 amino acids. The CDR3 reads CASSENLSNQPQHF. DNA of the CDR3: TGTGCCAGCAGTGAAAATCTTAGCAATCAGCCCCAGCATTTT.

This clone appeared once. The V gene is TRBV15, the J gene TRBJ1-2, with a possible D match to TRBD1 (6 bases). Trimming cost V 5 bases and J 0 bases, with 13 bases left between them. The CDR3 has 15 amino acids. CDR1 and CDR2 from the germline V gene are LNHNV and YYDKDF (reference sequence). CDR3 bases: TGTGCCACCAGCTCCCCGACAGGAGCTAACTATGGCTACACCTTC. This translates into CATSSPTGANYGYTF.

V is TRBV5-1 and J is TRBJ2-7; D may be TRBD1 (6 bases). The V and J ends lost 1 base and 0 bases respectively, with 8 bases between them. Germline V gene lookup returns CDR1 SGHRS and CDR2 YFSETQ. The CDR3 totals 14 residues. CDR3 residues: CASSLMDSSYEQYF. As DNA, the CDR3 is TGCGCCAGCAGCTTGATGGACAGCTCCTACGAGCAGTACTTC. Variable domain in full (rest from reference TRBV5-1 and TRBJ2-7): KAGVTQTPRYLIKTRGQQVTLSCSPISGHRSVSWYQQTPGQGLQFLFEYFSETQRNKGNFPGRFSGRQFSNSRSEMNVSTLELGDSALYLCASSLMDSSYEQYFGPGTRLTVT.

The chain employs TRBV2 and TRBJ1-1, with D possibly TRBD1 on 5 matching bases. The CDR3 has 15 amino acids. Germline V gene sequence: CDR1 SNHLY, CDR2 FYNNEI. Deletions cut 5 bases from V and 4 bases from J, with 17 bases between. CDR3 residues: CASSPGGGEGTEAFF. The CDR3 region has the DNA TGTGCCAGCAGTCCCGGCGGGGGTGAAGGCACTGAAGCTTTCTTT.

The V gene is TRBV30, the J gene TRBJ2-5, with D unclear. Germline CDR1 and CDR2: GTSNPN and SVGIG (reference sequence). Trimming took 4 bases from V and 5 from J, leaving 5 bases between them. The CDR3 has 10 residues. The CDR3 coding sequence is TGTGCCTGGATGTCGGAGACCCAGTACTTC. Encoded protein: CAWMSETQYF.

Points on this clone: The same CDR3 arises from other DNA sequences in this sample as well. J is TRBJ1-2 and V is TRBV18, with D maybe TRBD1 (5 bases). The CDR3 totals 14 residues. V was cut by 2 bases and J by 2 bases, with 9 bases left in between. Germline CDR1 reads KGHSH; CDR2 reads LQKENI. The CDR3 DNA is TGTGCCAGCTCACCAAGTGAGGGGAACTATGGCTACACCTTC. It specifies CASSPSEGNYGYTF.

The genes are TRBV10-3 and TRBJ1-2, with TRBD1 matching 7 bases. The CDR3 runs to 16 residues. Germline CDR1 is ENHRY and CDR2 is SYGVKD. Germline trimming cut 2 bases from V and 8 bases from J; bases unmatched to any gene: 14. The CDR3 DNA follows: TGTGCCATCAGTGAGGGGACCCTAGGACAGGCGGTAGGCTACACCTTC. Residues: CAISEGTLGQAVGYTF.

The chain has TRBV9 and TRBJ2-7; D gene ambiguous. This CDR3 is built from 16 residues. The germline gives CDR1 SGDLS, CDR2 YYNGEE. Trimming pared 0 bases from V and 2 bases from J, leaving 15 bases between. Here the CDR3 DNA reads TGTGCCAGCAGCGTAGGCCCCCTTACCCAGGCCTACGAGCAGTACTTC. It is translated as CASSVGPLTQAYEQYF.

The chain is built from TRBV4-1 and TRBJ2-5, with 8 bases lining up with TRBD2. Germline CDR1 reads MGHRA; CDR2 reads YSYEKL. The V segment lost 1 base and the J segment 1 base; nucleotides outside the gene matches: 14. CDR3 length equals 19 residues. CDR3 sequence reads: CASSQAPLAQLAVQETQYF. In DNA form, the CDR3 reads TGCGCCAGCAGCCAAGCCCCCCTTGCCCAACTAGCGGTCCAAGAGACCCAGTACTTC.

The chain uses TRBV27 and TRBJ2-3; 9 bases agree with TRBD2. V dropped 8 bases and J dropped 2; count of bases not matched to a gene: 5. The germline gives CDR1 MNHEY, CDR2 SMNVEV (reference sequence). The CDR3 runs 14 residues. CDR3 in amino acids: CASQRGDPTDTQYF. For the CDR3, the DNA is TGTGCCAGCCAGCGGGGGGACCCCACAGATACGCAGTATTTT.

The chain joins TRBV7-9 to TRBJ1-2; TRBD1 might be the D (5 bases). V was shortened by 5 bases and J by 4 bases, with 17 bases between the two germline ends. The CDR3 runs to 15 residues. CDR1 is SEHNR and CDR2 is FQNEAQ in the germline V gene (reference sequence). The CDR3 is CASSPDWGGAYGYTF. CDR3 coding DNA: TGTGCCAGCAGCCCAGATTGGGGGGGAGCCTATGGCTACACCTTC.

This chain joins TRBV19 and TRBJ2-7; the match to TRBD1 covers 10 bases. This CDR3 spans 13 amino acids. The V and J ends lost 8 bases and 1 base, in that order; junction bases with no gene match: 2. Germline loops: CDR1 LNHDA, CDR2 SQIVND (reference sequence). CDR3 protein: CASSDRGSYEQYF. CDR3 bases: TGTGCCAGTTCGGACAGGGGGTCCTACGAGCAGTACTTC. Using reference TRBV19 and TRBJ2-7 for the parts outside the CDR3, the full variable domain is DGGITQSPKYLFRKEGQNVTLSCEQNLNHDAMYWYRQDPGQGLRLIYYSQIVNDFQKGDIAEGYSVSREKKESFPLTVTSAQKNPTAFYLCASSDRGSYEQYFGPGTRLTVT.

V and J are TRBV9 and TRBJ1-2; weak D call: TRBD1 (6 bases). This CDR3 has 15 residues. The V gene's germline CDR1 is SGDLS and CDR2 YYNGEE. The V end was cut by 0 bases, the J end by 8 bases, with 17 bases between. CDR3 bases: TGTGCCAGCAGCGTAGCTGTATGGGGGCCGGAAGGCTACACCTTC. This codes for CASSVAVWGPEGYTF.

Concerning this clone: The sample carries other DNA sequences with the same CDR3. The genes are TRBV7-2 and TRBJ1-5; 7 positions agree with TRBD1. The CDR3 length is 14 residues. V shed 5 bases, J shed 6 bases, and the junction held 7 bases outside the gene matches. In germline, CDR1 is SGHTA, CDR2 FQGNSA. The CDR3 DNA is TGTGCCAGCAGCCTCAGACAGGGCACTCAGCCCCAGCATTTT. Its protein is CASSLRQGTQPQHF. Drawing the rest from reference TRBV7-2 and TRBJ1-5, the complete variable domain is GAGVSQSPSNKVTEKGKDVELRCDPISGHTALYWYRQSLGQGLEFLIYFQGNSAPDKSGLPSDRFSAERTGGSVSTLTIQRTQQEDSAVYLCASSLRQGTQPQHFGDGTRLSIL.

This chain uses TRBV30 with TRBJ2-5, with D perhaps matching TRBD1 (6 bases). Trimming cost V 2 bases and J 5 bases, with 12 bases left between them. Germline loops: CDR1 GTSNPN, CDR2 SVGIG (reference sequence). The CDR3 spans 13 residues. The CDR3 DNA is TGTGCCTGGAGTTACAGGGCGGGCGAGACCCAGTACTTC. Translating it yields CAWSYRAGETQYF.

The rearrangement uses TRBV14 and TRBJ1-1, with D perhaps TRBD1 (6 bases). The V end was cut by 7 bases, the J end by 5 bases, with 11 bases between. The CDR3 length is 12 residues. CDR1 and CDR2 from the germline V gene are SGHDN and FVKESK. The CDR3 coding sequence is TGTGCCAGCACTAGGGGGTCGACTGAAGCTTTCTTT. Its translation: CASTRGSTEAFF.

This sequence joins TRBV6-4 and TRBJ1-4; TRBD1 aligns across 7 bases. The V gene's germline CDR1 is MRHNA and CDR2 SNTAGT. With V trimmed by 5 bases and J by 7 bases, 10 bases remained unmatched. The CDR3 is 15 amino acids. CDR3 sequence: CASSQTGMFGEKLFF. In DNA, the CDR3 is TGTGCCAGCAGTCAGACAGGGATGTTTGGTGAAAAACTGTTTTTT.

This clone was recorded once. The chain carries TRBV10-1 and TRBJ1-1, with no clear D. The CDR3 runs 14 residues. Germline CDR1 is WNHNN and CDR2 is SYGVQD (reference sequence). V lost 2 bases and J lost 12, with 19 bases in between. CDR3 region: CASSELGSGEITFF. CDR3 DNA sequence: TGCGCCAGCAGTGAGCTAGGTTCTGGGGAGATAACTTTCTTT.

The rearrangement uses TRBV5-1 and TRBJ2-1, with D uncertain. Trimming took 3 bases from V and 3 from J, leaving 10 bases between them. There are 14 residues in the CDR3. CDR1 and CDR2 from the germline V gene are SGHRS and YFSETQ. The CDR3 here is CASSWATGYNEQFF. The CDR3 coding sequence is TGCGCCAGCAGCTGGGCCACTGGCTACAATGAGCAGTTCTTC.

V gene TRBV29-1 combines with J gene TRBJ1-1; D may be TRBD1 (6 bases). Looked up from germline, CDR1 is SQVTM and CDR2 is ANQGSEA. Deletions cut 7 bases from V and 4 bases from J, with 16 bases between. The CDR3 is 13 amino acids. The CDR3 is CSAGAGLGTEAFF. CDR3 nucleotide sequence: TGCAGCGCAGGGGCAGGGCTCGGCACTGAAGCTTTCTTT.

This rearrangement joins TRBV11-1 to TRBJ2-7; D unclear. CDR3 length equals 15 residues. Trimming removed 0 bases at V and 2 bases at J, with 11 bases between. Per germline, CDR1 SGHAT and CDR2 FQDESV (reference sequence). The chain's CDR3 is CASSLAGYLTYEQYF. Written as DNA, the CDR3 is TGTGCCAGCAGCTTAGCAGGGTACCTAACCTACGAGCAGTACTTC. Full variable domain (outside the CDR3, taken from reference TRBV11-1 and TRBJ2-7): EAEVAQSPRYKITEKSQAVAFWCDPISGHATLYWYRQILGQGPELLVQFQDESVVDDSQLPKDRFSAERLKGVDSTLKIQPAELGDSAMYLCASSLAGYLTYEQYFGPGTRLTVT.

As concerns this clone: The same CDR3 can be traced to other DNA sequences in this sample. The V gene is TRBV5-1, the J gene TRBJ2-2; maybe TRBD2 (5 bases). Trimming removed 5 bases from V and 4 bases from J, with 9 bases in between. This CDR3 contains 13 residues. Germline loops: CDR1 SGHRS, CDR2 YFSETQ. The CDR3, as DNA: TGCGCCAGCAGGACAAGCGGCACCGGGGAGCTGTTTTTT. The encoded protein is CASRTSGTGELFF.